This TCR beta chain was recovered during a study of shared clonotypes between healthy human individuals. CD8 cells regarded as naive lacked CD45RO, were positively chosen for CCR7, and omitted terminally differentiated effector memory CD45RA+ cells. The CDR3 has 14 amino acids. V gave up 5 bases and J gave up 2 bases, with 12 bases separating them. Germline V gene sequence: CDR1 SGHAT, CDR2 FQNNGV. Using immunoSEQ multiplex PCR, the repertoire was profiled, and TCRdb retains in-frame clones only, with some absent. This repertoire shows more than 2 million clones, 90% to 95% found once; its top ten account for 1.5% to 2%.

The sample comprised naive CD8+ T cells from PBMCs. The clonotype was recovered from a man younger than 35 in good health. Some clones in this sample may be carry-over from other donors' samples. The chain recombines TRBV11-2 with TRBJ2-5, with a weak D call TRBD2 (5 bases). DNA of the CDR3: TGTGCCAGCAGCACAAGATCGGGGCAAGAGACCCAGTACTTC. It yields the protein CASSTRSGQETQYF.